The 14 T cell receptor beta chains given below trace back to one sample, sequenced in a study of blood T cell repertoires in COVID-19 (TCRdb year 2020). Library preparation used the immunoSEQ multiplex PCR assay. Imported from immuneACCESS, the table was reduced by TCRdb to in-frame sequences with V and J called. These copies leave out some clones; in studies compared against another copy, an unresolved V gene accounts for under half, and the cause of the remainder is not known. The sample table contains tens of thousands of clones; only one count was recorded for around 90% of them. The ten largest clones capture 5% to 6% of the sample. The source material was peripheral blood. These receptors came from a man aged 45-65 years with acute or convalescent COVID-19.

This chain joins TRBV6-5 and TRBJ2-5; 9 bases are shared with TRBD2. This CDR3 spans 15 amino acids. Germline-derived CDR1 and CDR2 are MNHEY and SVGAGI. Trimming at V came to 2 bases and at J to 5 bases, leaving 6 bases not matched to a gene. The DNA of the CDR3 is TGTGCCAGCAGTTACGCGGGGGGGCGCTTGGAGACCCAGTACTTC. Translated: CASSYAGGRLETQYF.

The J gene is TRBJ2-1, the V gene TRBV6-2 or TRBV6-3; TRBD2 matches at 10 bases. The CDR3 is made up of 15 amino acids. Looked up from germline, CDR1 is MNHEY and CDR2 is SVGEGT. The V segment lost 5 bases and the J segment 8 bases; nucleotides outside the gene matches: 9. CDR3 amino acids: CASSKPGTSVDEQFF. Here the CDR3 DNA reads TGTGCCAGCAGTAAGCCCGGGACTAGCGTCGATGAGCAGTTCTTC.

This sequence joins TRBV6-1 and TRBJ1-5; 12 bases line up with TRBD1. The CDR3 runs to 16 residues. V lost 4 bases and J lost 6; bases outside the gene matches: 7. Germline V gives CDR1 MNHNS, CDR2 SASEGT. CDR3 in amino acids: CASSGGTGGLGQPQHF. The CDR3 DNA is TGTGCCAGCAGTGGGGGGACAGGGGGCTTGGGTCAGCCCCAGCATTTT.

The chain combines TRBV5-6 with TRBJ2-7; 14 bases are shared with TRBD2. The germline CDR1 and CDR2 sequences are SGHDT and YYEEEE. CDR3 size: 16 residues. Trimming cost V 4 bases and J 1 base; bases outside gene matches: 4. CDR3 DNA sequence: TGTGCCAGCAGCAAGGGACTAGCGGGAGTATCCTACGAGCAGTACTTC. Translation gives CASSKGLAGVSYEQYF.

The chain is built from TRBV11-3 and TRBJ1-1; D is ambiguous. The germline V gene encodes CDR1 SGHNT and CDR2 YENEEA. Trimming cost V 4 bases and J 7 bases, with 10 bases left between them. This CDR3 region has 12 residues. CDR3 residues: CASSSRFGEAFF. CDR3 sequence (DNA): TGTGCCAGCAGCTCCAGGTTCGGTGAAGCTTTCTTT.

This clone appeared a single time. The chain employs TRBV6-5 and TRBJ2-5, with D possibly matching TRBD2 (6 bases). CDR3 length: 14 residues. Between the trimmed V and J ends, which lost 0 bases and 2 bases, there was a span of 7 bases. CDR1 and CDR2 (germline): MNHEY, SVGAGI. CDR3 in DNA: TGTGCCAGCAGTTACTCGCGGGGTCAAGAGACCCAGTACTTC. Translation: CASSYSRGQETQYF.

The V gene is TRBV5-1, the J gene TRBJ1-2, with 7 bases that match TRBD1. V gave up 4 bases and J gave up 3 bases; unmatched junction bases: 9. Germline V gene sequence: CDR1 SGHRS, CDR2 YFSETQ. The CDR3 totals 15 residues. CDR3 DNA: TGCGCCAGCAGCCTGAGACAGGGCGGGGACTATGGCTACACCTTC. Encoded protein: CASSLRQGGDYGYTF.

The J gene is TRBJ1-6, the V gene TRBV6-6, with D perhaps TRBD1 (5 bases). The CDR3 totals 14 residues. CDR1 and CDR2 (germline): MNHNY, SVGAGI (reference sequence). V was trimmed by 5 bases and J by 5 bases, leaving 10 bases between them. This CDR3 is CASSGTGDNSPLHF. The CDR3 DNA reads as TGTGCCAGCAGTGGGACGGGGGATAATTCACCCCTCCACTTT.

The CDR3 reads CASSDVGTGGPAFF. CDR3 nucleotide sequence: TGTGCCAGCAGTGACGTAGGGACAGGGGGACCAGCTTTCTTT. This chain links TRBV6-4 with TRBJ1-1; TRBD1 aligns across 11 bases. The CDR3 covers 14 residues. From germline, CDR1 is MRHNA and CDR2 SNTAGT. The V and J ends lost 2 bases and 10 bases, in that order; junction bases with no gene match: 6.

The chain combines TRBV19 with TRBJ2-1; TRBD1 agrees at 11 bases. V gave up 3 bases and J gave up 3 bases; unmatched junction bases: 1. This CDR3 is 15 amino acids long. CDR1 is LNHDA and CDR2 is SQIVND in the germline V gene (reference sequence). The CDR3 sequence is CASSIGTGGYNEQFF. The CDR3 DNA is TGTGCCAGTAGTATTGGGACAGGGGGCTACAATGAGCAGTTCTTC.

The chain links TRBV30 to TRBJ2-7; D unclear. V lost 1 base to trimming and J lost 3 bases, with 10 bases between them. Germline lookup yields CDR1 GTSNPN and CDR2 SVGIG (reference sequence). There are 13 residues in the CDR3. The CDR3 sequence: CAWSAVSSYEQYF. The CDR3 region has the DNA TGTGCCTGGAGTGCCGTCTCGAGCTACGAGCAGTACTTC.

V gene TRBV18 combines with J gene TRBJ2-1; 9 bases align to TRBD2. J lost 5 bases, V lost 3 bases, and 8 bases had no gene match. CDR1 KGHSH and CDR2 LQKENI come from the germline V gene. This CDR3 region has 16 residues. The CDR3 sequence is CASSPIMREGNNEQFF. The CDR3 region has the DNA TGTGCCAGCTCACCTATCATGCGGGAGGGGAACAATGAGCAGTTCTTC.

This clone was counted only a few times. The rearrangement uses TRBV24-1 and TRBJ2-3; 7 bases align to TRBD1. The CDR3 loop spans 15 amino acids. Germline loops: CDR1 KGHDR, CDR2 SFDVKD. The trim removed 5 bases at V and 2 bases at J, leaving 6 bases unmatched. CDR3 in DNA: TGTGCCACCAGTGTGACAGGGAACCCCACAGATACGCAGTATTTT. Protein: CATSVTGNPTDTQYF.

The chain's CDR3 is CASSSRPGDAKNIQYF. The CDR3 DNA is TGTGCCAGCAGTTCACGACCGGGGGACGCCAAAAACATTCAGTACTTC. This rearrangement joins TRBV6-6 to TRBJ2-4; the D gene is possibly TRBD2 (6 bases). The germline CDR1 and CDR2 sequences are MNHNY and SVGAGI (reference sequence). Trimming took off 4 bases at V and 1 base at J, with 14 bases between the two ends. There are 16 residues in the CDR3.